This T cell receptor beta chain emerged from a study of blood T cell repertoires in COVID-19 (dated by TCRdb to 2020 to 2021). As for the study more broadly: The collaborator samples originated in the United States, Italy and Spain and spanned the acute and convalescent phases of COVID-19. Where available, HLA class I and class II types were taken from metadata supplied by the sample provider and were not determined by assay-based typing. Sample metadata almost always included a de-identified subject ID, COVID-19 status, age in years and sex. The samples were drawn from the first 160 participants of the ongoing ImmuneRACE study and from 1,254 subjects provided by 6 global collaborators. The repertoires were released in a freely available public database meant as a resource for research on the immune response to SARS-CoV-2. The prospective study material was composed of cDNA or gDNA derived from T cells, B-cell-depleted T cells, or PBMCs. The dataset comprised deeply sampled blood TCRbeta repertoires from subjects exposed to, actively infected with, or recovered from COVID-19.

From cysteine to phenylalanine, the CDR3 is 16 amino acids long. CDR3 DNA only is kept here, 48 bases in frame from base 1. According to the germline V gene, CDR1 reads LGHNA and CDR2 reads YNFKEQ. V loses 0 bases of germline sequence and J loses 0 bases, and the interval between the two ends is 8 bases. As regards this clone: Its target antigen remains unknown. Nothing much larger sits one base from this clone, and base qualities are not available.

General study outcomes and caveats: The amount of clinical and demographic metadata varied by source and participant and was provided uncurated.

Enrolling through a virtual design, the prospective study's participants ranged in age from roughly 18 to 90 years and lived across more than 20 United States geographic areas. Cohort assignment in the prospective study relied on participant-reported clinical history from a screening survey and a study questionnaire. Recovered participants in ImmuneRACE Cohort 3 were defined as having two consecutive negative NP/OP PCR tests, clearance from a healthcare professional, or resolution of symptoms. In the prospective study, whole blood, serum and a nasopharyngeal or oropharyngeal swab were collected from each participant by mobile phlebotomists. Participants in the prospective study had the option to provide additional blood draws and questionnaires over a 2-month period. Blood samples from the prospective study were shipped frozen or at room temperature prior to DNA extraction. The immunoSEQ Assay, a bias-controlled multiplex PCR, was used to amplify TCRbeta CDR3 regions from genomic DNA. As for how the authors treated the data: The number of nucleated cells in each sample was estimated from the amplification of reference gene primers within the assay. To quantify the absolute abundance of each unique TCRbeta CDR3 rearrangement, sequence reads were collapsed and filtered. For each sample, productive Simpson clonality was calculated as the square root of Simpson's diversity index across productive rearrangements. TCRdb took this table from immuneACCESS and kept in-frame rearrangements with V and J called. Such tables lack part of the clones; where checked against another copy, unresolved V genes explain under half of the gap, and the rest is unexplained. That table is the source of V, J and clone size, and D and trimming were worked out from the DNA. The sample table holds roughly 330,000 clones, of which roughly 85% were seen once. The ten largest clones capture approximately 5.4% of the sample.

The sample was PBMCs or T cells enriched from blood (not recorded which). This receptor was taken from a woman aged 25 to 39 who had recovered from COVID-19. The receptor chain draws on TRBV4-2 and TRBJ1-4, with the D gene call left open. The nucleotide sequence is given as TGTGCCAGCAGCCAAGAACAGCTTGCAACTAATGAAAAACTGTTTTTT. It translates as CASSQEQLATNEKLFF.